Listed below are T cell receptor beta chains from one sample, sequenced in a study of cytomegalovirus exposure and HLA in healthy donors. Sequenced by immunoSEQ multiplex PCR; TCRdb stores in-frame clones only, minus some. The table shows about 140,000 clones, with roughly three quarters occurring only once. What was sequenced was PBMCs. These receptors were taken from a man aged 25-40 years in good health and CMV-seronegative. CDR3s include the opening cysteine and the closing phenylalanine or tryptophan. Fields, in order: J gene, V gene, D gene, CDR3 protein. D genes are given only for firm matches.

j_call: TRBJ1-2; v_call: TRBV28; d_call: TRBD1; cdr3_aa: CASCLGQGGGANYGYTF
j_call: TRBJ2-4; v_call: TRBV5-1; d_call: TRBD1; cdr3_aa: CASSLEILDRGDIQYF
j_call: TRBJ2-7; v_call: TRBV5-5; d_call: TRBD1; cdr3_aa: CASSFGQGLYEQYF
j_call: TRBJ2-6; v_call: TRBV19; d_call: NA; cdr3_aa: CASSIPNSYSGANVLTF
j_call: TRBJ2-3; v_call: TRBV11-1; d_call: TRBD2; cdr3_aa: CASSLATTSVGTDTQYF
j_call: TRBJ2-2; v_call: TRBV10-3; d_call: NA; cdr3_aa: CAISGRQLGNTGELFF
j_call: TRBJ1-2; v_call: TRBV29-1; d_call: NA; cdr3_aa: CSVEVLQGGGGYTF
j_call: TRBJ2-3; v_call: TRBV7-7; d_call: NA; cdr3_aa: CASSLERLVGADTQYF
j_call: TRBJ2-7; v_call: TRBV9; d_call: TRBD1; cdr3_aa: CASSATGTENYEQYF
j_call: TRBJ2-1; v_call: TRBV15; d_call: TRBD2; cdr3_aa: CATSRDDLAGGHRLF
j_call: TRBJ2-1; v_call: TRBV6-5; d_call: NA; cdr3_aa: CASSYSSVNNEQFF
j_call: TRBJ1-4; v_call: TRBV30; d_call: NA; cdr3_aa: CAWTRTANNEKLFF
j_call: TRBJ2-1; v_call: TRBV18; d_call: TRBD2; cdr3_aa: CASSHPLKRDPNEQFF
j_call: TRBJ1-5; v_call: TRBV1; d_call: NA; cdr3_aa: CTSSQLQGADQPQHF
j_call: TRBJ2-2; v_call: TRBV27; d_call: NA; cdr3_aa: CASKNSLSRELFF
j_call: TRBJ1-5; v_call: TRBV28; d_call: NA; cdr3_aa: CASSLFRFVGGGQPQHF
j_call: TRBJ2-7; v_call: TRBV6-5; d_call: TRBD2; cdr3_aa: CASSPYVRTSFEQYF
j_call: TRBJ2-7; v_call: TRBV6-6; d_call: NA; cdr3_aa: CASNQKSQGTYEQYF
j_call: TRBJ2-3; v_call: TRBV7-9; d_call: TRBD1; cdr3_aa: CASSLTGQGTDTQYF
j_call: TRBJ1-2; v_call: TRBV27; d_call: TRBD1; cdr3_aa: CASSRQGAEDGYTF
j_call: TRBJ2-1; v_call: TRBV27; d_call: TRBD1; cdr3_aa: CASSPWDRGNEQFF
j_call: TRBJ1-1; v_call: TRBV7-9; d_call: NA; cdr3_aa: CASSYGNTEAFF
j_call: TRBJ2-1; v_call: TRBV15; d_call: NA; cdr3_aa: CATSRETDEQFF
j_call: TRBJ1-1; v_call: TRBV11-2; d_call: NA; cdr3_aa: CASSLGQFGTEAFF
j_call: TRBJ2-7; v_call: TRBV11-2; d_call: NA; cdr3_aa: CASSLFDGSRNEQYF
j_call: TRBJ2-3; v_call: TRBV10-2; d_call: NA; cdr3_aa: CASSEWSGRDTQYF
j_call: TRBJ1-4; v_call: TRBV5-1; d_call: NA; cdr3_aa: CASSLAGDQVREKLFF
j_call: TRBJ1-1; v_call: TRBV11-3; d_call: TRBD1; cdr3_aa: CASSPQGVTEAFF
j_call: TRBJ2-7; v_call: TRBV7-8; d_call: NA; cdr3_aa: CASSLASLEGWEQYF
j_call: TRBJ1-5; v_call: TRBV2; d_call: NA; cdr3_aa: CASSDRSGNQPQHF
j_call: TRBJ2-4; v_call: TRBV11-2; d_call: TRBD2; cdr3_aa: CASSLDAERGAKNIQYF
j_call: TRBJ2-2; v_call: TRBV5-1; d_call: NA; cdr3_aa: CASSLGHQYTGELFF
j_call: TRBJ1-2; v_call: TRBV6-4; d_call: NA; cdr3_aa: CASSRPGGGYTF
j_call: TRBJ2-5; v_call: TRBV10-1; d_call: NA; cdr3_aa: CASSDTVGETQYF
j_call: TRBJ1-2; v_call: TRBV5-1; d_call: NA; cdr3_aa: CATRQGTTNYGYTF
j_call: TRBJ2-2; v_call: TRBV29-1; d_call: NA; cdr3_aa: CSVGRGAGELFF
j_call: TRBJ2-1; v_call: TRBV7-2; d_call: NA; cdr3_aa: CASSLARLGAGEQFF
j_call: TRBJ2-2; v_call: TRBV5-4; d_call: TRBD2; cdr3_aa: CASSSGLANTGELFF
j_call: TRBJ2-1; v_call: TRBV19; d_call: NA; cdr3_aa: CATGEAGSFTYYNEQFF
j_call: TRBJ2-5; v_call: TRBV19; d_call: TRBD2; cdr3_aa: CASSIDRGGTETQYF
j_call: TRBJ2-3; v_call: TRBV6-1; d_call: TRBD1; cdr3_aa: CASSEWTGGSTDTQYF
j_call: TRBJ2-3; v_call: TRBV4-2; d_call: TRBD2; cdr3_aa: CASSREAGDRDTQYF
j_call: TRBJ2-5; v_call: TRBV7-6; d_call: NA; cdr3_aa: CASSFSDQETQYF
j_call: TRBJ1-5; v_call: TRBV6-1; d_call: TRBD1; cdr3_aa: CASSTGTGSQPQHF
j_call: TRBJ2-7; v_call: TRBV27; d_call: NA; cdr3_aa: CASRLAGAYEQYF
j_call: TRBJ2-5; v_call: TRBV5-1; d_call: NA; cdr3_aa: CASSLGALEGETQYF
j_call: TRBJ1-2; v_call: TRBV28; d_call: TRBD1; cdr3_aa: CASRKDRGLRSYGYTF
j_call: TRBJ2-1; v_call: TRBV18; d_call: TRBD2; cdr3_aa: CASSPRYVTREDNEQFF
j_call: TRBJ1-2; v_call: TRBV28; d_call: TRBD1; cdr3_aa: CASSADRVGYTF
j_call: TRBJ2-7; v_call: TRBV13; d_call: TRBD1; cdr3_aa: CASSPKDRGHYEQYF
j_call: TRBJ2-3; v_call: TRBV19; d_call: TRBD2; cdr3_aa: CASSWSSGRSTDTQYF
j_call: TRBJ2-7; v_call: TRBV27; d_call: TRBD1; cdr3_aa: CASIGQGGWEQYF
j_call: TRBJ1-2; v_call: TRBV7-8; d_call: NA; cdr3_aa: CASSLVVTPASDDGYTF